These 10 T cell receptor beta chains were sequenced from one sample in a study of cytomegalovirus exposure and HLA in healthy donors. PCR employed 60 Vbeta and 13 Jbeta primers. Sequenced by immunoSEQ multiplex PCR; TCRdb stores in-frame clones only, minus some. The repertoire includes around 90,000 clones, approximately 64% of them detected once, and approximately 5.8% sits in the top ten. Sequences were obtained from PBMCs. The receptor set was obtained from a boy aged 5-17 years in good health and CMV-seropositive.

The chain joins TRBV18 to TRBJ1-3, with a weak D call TRBD1 (6 bases). Trimming took 2 bases from V and 4 from J, leaving 9 bases between them. This CDR3 spans 14 amino acids. Germline assignment: CDR1 KGHSH and CDR2 LQKENI. CDR3 DNA: TGTGCCAGCTCACCAAACGACAGGGGAAACACCATATATTTT. Translating gives CASSPNDRGNTIYF.

The CDR3 nucleotides read TGTGCCAGCAGTTCCCCGACAGGGATCTCCTACGAGCAGTACTTC. This translates into CASSSPTGISYEQYF. V and J are TRBV6-5 and TRBJ2-7; TRBD1 matches 7 bases. The germline gives CDR1 MNHEY, CDR2 SVGAGI. J lost 0 bases, V lost 4 bases, and 6 bases had no gene match. The CDR3 consists of 15 residues.

The chain has TRBV2 and TRBJ1-4, with 8 positions matching TRBD1. CDR1 SNHLY and CDR2 FYNNEI come from the germline V gene. The trim removed 5 bases at V and 8 bases at J, leaving 7 bases unmatched. CDR3 size: 14 residues. This CDR3 is CASSPKGQVEKLFF. DNA for the CDR3: TGTGCCAGCAGTCCCAAGGGACAGGTAGAAAAACTGTTTTTT.

V and J are TRBV5-1 and TRBJ2-1; 10 bases line up with TRBD2. Germline V CDR1 and CDR2: SGHRS, YFSETQ. Unmatched junction bases numbered 5, after V lost 4 bases and J lost 4 bases. CDR3 length: 15 residues. The DNA for the CDR3 is TGCGCCAGCAGCGCCCTAGCGGGGGTATACAATGAGCAGTTCTTC. It encodes CASSALAGVYNEQFF.

The chain employs TRBV27 and TRBJ1-5; the D gene is possibly TRBD1 (6 bases). In germline, CDR1 is MNHEY, CDR2 SMNVEV (reference sequence). This CDR3 spans 14 amino acids. Trimming shortened V by 6 bases and J by 1 base, and 10 bases separated the two germline ends. The chain's CDR3 is CASRLGGSNQPQHF. The CDR3 DNA sequence: TGTGCCAGCAGGTTAGGGGGGAGCAATCAGCCCCAGCATTTT.

V and J are TRBV6-6 and TRBJ1-1; TRBD1 matches at 7 bases. Per germline, CDR1 MNHNY and CDR2 SVGAGI (reference sequence). The length of the CDR3 is 14 residues. J lost 0 bases, V lost 6 bases, and 4 bases had no gene match. The CDR3 nucleotides read TGTGCCAGCAGCAGGGGGGCCTTGAACACTGAAGCTTTCTTT. It yields the protein CASSRGALNTEAFF.

This clone was found a few times. V and J are TRBV6-5 and TRBJ1-1; D unresolved. V was cut by 0 bases and J by 3 bases, with 11 bases left in between. The CDR3 loop spans 15 amino acids. CDR1 MNHEY and CDR2 SVGAGI come from the germline V gene. CDR3 bases: TGTGCCAGCAGTTACTCGAGTTCCGGGTACACTGAAGCTTTCTTT. Translation gives CASSYSSSGYTEAFF.

This clone was found once. The chain uses TRBV4-2 and TRBJ2-5; 13 nucleotides match TRBD2. With V trimmed by 1 base and J by 4 bases, 0 bases remained unmatched. The germline V gene has CDR1 LGHNA and CDR2 YNFKEQ. This CDR3 has 15 amino acids. The CDR3 reads CASSQGTSGRETQYF. The CDR3 DNA reads TGTGCCAGCAGCCAAGGGACTAGCGGGAGAGAGACCCAGTACTTC.

The chain combines TRBV7-9 with TRBJ1-4; D perhaps matches TRBD1 (6 bases). Deletions cut 5 bases from V and 6 bases from J, with 10 bases between. The CDR3 loop spans 13 amino acids. In germline, CDR1 is SEHNR, CDR2 FQNEAQ (reference sequence). CDR3 amino acids: CASSQGWDEKLFF. For the CDR3, the DNA is TGTGCCAGCAGCCAGGGGTGGGATGAAAAACTGTTTTTT. The whole variable domain, remainder taken from reference TRBV7-9 and TRBJ1-4, is DTGVSQNPRHKITKRGQNVTFRCDPISEHNRLYWYRQTLGQGPEFLTYFQNEAQLEKSRLLSDRFSAERPKGSFSTLEIQRTEQGDSAMYLCASSQGWDEKLFFGSGTQLSVL.

This chain connects TRBV7-9 to TRBJ2-5; D is uncertain. The CDR3 contains 15 residues. The V and J ends lost 1 base and 1 base respectively, with 10 bases between them. Germline V gives CDR1 SEHNR, CDR2 FQNEAQ (reference sequence). The CDR3 DNA reads TGTGCCAGCAGCTTAGTATTTGGCCTCCAAGAGACCCAGTACTTC. This translates into CASSLVFGLQETQYF.